The subject of this entry is one T cell receptor (beta chain). V lost 4 bases to trimming and J lost 5 bases, with 17 bases between them. In germline, CDR1 is MGHDK, CDR2 SYGVNS. CDR3 length: 15 residues. This sample's TCRbeta library carried unique molecular identifier barcodes. TCRdb used MiXCR to reprocess the PCR reads, holding one entry per CDR3 protein. Of around 370,000 distinct CDR3 sequences in the sample, about a tenth are singletons; the top ten hold around 2.5%. The sample comes from a study of T-cell reconstitution after alpha-beta-depleted transplantation in children. The chain links TRBV25-1 to TRBJ2-5; D gene ambiguous. This TCR came from a human donor who donated a stem cell graft to a child with acute lymphoblastic leukemia. The sample in question was PBMCs from the stem cell graft donor, obtained from the stem cell graft. CDR3 bases: TGTGCCAGCAGTGGTCCCCTACTCCTTCTGGAGACCCAGTACTTC. It translates to CASSGPLLLLETQYF.